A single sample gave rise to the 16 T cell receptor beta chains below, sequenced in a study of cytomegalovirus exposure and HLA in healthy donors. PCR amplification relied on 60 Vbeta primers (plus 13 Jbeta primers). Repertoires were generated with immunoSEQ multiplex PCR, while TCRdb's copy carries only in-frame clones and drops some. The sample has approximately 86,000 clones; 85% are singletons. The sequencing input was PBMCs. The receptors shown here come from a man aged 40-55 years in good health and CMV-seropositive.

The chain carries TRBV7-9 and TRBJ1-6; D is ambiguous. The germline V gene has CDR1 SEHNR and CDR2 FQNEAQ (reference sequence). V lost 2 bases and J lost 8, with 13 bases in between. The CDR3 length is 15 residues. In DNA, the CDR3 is TGTGCCAGCAGCTTAAACTCAGCGGTGGATTCACCCCTCCACTTT. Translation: CASSLNSAVDSPLHF.

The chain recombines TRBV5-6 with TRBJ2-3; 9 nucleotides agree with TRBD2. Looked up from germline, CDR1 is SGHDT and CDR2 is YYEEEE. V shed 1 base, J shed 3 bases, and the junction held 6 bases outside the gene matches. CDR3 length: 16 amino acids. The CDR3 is CASSLYGSGRTDTQYF. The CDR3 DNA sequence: TGTGCCAGCAGCTTGTATGGTAGCGGGAGAACAGATACGCAGTATTTT.

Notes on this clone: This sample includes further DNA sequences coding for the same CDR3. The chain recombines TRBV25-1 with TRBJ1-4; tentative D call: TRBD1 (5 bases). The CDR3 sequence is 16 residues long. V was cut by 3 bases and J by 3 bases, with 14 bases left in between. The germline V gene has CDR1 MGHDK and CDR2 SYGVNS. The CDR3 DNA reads TGTGCCAGCAGTGACTCCTCAGGGAACGCTAATGAAAAACTGTTTTTT. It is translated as CASSDSSGNANEKLFF.

CDR3 in amino acids: CASSAGQGASNQPQHF. In nucleotides, the CDR3 is TGTGCCAGCAGCGCCGGACAGGGGGCGAGCAATCAGCCCCAGCATTTT. The chain employs TRBV7-9 and TRBJ1-5, with TRBD1 identical over 11 bases. The trim removed 5 bases at V and 1 base at J, leaving 4 bases unmatched. The CDR3 runs 16 residues. Germline values: CDR1 SEHNR, CDR2 FQNEAQ (reference sequence).

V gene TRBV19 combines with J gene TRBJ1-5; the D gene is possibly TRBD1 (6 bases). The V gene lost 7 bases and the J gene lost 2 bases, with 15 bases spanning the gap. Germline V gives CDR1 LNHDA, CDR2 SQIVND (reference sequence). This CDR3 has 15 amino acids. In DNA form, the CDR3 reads TGTGCCAGTACCGGGAGGGGGGAGGGCAATCAGCCCCAGCATTTT. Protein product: CASTGRGEGNQPQHF.

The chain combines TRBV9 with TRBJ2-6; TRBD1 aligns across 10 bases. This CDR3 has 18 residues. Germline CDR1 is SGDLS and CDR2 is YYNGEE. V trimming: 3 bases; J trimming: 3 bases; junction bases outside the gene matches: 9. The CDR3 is CASSATGGEVHGANVLTF. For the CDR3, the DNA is TGTGCCAGCAGCGCGACAGGGGGCGAAGTCCATGGGGCCAACGTCCTGACTTTC.

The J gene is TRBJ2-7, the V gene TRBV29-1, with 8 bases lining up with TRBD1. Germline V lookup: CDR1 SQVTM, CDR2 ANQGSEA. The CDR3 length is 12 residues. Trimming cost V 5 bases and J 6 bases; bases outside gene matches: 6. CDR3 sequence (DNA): TGCAGCGTTATCGGACAGGGAGGCGAGCAGTACTTC. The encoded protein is CSVIGQGGEQYF.

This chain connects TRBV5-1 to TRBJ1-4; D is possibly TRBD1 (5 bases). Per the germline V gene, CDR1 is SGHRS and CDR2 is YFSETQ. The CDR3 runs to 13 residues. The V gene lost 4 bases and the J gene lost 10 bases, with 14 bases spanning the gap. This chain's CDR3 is CASSEVQGAKLFF. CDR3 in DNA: TGCGCCAGCAGCGAAGTACAAGGGGCAAAACTGTTTTTT.

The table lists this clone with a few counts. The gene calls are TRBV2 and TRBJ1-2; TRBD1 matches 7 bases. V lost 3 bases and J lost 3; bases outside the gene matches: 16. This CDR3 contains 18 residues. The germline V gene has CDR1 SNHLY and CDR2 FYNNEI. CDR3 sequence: CASSDGPRRQGGDYGYTF. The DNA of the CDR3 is TGTGCCAGCAGTGATGGTCCAAGGCGCCAGGGGGGAGACTATGGCTACACCTTC. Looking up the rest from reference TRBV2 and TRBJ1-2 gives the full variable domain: EPEVTQTPSHQVTQMGQEVILRCVPISNHLYFYWYRQILGQKVEFLVSFYNNEISEKSEIFDDQFSVERPDGSNFTLKIRSTKLEDSAMYFCASSDGPRRQGGDYGYTFGSGTRLTVV.

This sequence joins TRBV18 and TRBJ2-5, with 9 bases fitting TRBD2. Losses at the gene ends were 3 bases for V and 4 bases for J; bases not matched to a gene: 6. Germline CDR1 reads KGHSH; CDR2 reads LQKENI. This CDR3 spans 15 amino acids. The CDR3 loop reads CASSPIAGVGETQYF. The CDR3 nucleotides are TGTGCCAGCTCACCCATAGCGGGAGTGGGAGAGACCCAGTACTTC.

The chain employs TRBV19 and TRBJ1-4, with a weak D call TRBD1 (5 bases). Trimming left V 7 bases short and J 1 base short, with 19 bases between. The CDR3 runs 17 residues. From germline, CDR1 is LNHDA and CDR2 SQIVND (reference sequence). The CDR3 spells CASTPGGGGGTNEKLFF. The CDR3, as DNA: TGTGCCAGTACCCCGGGTGGGGGGGGTGGAACTAATGAAAAACTGTTTTTT. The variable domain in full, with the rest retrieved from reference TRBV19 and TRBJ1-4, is DGGITQSPKYLFRKEGQNVTLSCEQNLNHDAMYWYRQDPGQGLRLIYYSQIVNDFQKGDIAEGYSVSREKKESFPLTVTSAQKNPTAFYLCASTPGGGGGTNEKLFFGSGTQLSVL.

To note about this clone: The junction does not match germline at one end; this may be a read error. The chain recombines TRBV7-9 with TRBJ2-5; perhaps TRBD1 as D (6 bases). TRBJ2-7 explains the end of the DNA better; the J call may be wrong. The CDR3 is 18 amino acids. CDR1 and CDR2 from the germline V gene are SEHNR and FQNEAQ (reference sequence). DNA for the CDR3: TGTTCCAGCAGCTTAGGGCTGGGGCGGACAGCGGATTCCTACGAGCAGTACTTC. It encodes CSSSLGLGRTADSYEQYF.

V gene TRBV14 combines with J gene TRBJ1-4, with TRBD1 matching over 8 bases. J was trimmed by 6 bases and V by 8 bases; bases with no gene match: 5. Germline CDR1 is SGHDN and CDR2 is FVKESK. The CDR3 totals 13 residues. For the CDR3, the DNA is TGTGCCAGCGGGACAGGCCGTTATGAAAAACTGTTTTTT. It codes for CASGTGRYEKLFF. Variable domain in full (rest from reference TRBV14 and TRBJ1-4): EAGVTQFPSHSVIEKGQTVTLRCDPISGHDNLYWYRRVMGKEIKFLLHFVKESKQDESGMPNNRFLAERTGGTYSTLKVQPAELEDSGVYFCASGTGRYEKLFFGSGTQLSVL.

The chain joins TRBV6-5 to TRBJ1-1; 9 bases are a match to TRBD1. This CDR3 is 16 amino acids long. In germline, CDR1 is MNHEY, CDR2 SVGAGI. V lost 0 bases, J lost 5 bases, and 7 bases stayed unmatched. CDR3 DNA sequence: TGTGCCAGCAGTTACTCCCCTGACAGGGGGAGGACTGAAGCTTTCTTT. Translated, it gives CASSYSPDRGRTEAFF.

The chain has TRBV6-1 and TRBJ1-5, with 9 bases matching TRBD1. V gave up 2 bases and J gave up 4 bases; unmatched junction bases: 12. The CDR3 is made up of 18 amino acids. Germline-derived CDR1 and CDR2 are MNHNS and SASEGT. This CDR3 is CASSERAGGTGTNQPQHF. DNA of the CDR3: TGTGCCAGCAGTGAAAGGGCAGGCGGGACAGGGACGAATCAGCCCCAGCATTTT.

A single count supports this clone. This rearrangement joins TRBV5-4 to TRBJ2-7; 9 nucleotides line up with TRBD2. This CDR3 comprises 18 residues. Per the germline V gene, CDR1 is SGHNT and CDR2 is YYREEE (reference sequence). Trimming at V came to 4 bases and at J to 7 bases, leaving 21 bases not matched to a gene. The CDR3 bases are TGTGCCAGCAGCCCGGTAGGGGGCGCAGGGACTAGCACTAGGGAGCAGTACTTC. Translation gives CASSPVGGAGTSTREQYF.